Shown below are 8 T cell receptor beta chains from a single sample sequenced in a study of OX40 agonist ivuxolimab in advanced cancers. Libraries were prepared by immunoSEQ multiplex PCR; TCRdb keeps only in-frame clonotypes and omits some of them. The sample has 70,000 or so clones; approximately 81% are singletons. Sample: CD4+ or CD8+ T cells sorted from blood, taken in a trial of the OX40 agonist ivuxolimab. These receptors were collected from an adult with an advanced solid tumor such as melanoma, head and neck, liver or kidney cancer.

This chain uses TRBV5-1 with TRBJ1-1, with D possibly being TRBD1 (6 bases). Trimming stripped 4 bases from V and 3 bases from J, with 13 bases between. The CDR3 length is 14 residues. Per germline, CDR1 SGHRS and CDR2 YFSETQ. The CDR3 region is CASSHGAGDTEAFF. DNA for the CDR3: TGCGCCAGCAGCCATGGGGCAGGGGACACTGAAGCTTTCTTT.

The CDR3 sequence: CASSGDLGDTQYF. CDR3 DNA sequence: TGTGCCAGTAGTGGGGATTTGGGGGATACGCAGTATTTT. V usage is TRBV19 and J usage is TRBJ2-3; D is uncertain. The CDR3 has 13 residues. Trimming shortened V by 5 bases and J by 6 bases, and 12 bases separated the two germline ends. Germline CDR1 is LNHDA and CDR2 is SQIVND (reference sequence).

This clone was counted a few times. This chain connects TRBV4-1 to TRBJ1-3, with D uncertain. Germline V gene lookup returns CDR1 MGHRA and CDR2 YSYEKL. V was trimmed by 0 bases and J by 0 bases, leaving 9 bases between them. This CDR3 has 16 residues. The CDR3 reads CASSQDMEFSGNTIYF. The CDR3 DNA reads TGCGCCAGCAGCCAAGATATGGAGTTCTCTGGAAACACCATATATTTT.

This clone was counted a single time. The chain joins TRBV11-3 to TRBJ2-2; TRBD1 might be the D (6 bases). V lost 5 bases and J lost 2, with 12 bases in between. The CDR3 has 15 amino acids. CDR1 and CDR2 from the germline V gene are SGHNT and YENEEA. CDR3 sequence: CASSGRGSNTGELFF. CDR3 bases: TGTGCCAGCAGCGGTAGGGGGTCCAACACCGGGGAGCTGTTTTTT.

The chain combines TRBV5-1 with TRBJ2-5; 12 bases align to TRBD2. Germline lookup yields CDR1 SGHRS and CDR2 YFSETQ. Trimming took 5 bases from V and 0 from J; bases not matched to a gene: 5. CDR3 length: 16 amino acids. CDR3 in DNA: TGCGCCAGCAGACCGACTAGCGGGGGATACCAAGAGACCCAGTACTTC. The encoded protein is CASRPTSGGYQETQYF.

The CDR3 loop reads CASSFWDTNTEAFF. The CDR3 nucleotides are TGTGCCAGCAGCTTTTGGGACACCAACACTGAAGCTTTCTTT. The rearrangement uses TRBV5-5 and TRBJ1-1; D possibly corresponds to TRBD1 (6 bases). Germline loops: CDR1 SGHKS, CDR2 YYEKEE (reference sequence). The V gene lost 2 bases and the J gene lost 2 bases, with 10 bases spanning the gap. This CDR3 contains 14 residues.

CDR3 sequence (DNA): TGCGCCAGCAGCTGGGGGGACAGACACACAGATACGCAGTATTTT. Protein: CASSWGDRHTDTQYF. The chain recombines TRBV5-1 with TRBJ2-3, with a weak D call TRBD1 (7 bases). Germline V gives CDR1 SGHRS, CDR2 YFSETQ. With 3 bases removed from V and 2 bases from J, the gap between germline ends came to 13 bases. The CDR3 spans 15 residues.

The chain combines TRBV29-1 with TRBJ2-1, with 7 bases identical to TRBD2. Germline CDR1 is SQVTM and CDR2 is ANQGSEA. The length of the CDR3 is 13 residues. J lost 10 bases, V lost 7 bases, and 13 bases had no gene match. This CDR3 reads CSAWTRARGEQFF. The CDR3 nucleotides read TGCAGCGCTTGGACTAGAGCCCGGGGAGAGCAGTTCTTC.